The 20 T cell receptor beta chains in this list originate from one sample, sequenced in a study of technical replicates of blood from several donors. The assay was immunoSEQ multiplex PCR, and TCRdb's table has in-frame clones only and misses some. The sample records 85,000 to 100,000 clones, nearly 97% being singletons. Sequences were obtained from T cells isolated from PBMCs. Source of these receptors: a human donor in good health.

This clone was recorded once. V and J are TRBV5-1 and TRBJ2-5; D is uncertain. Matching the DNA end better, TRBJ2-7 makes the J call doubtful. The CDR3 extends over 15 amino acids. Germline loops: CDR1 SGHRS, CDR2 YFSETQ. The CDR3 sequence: CASSPDPSEYYEQYF. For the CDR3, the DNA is TGCGCCAGCAGCCCTGACCCGAGCGAATACTACGAGCAGTACTTC.

The CDR3 sequence is CASSEQGESEAFF. The CDR3 DNA follows: TGCGCCAGCAGTGAACAGGGAGAGTCTGAAGCTTTCTTT. The chain uses TRBV10-1 and TRBJ1-1; the D gene is possibly TRBD1 (6 bases). Trimming shortened V by 3 bases and J by 6 bases, and 11 bases separated the two germline ends. The germline V gene has CDR1 WNHNN and CDR2 SYGVQD (reference sequence). The CDR3 is 13 residues long.

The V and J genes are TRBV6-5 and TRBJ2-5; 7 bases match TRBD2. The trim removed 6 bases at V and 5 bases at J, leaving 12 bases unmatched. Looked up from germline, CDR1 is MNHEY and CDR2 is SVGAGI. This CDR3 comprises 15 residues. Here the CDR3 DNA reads TGTGCCAGCAGCCCGAACAGCAACGGGGGGGAGACCCAGTACTTC. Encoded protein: CASSPNSNGGETQYF.

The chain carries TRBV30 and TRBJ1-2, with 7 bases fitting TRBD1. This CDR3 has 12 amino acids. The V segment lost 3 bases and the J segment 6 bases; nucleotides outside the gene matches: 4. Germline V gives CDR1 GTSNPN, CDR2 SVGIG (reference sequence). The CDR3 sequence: CAWSRDSHGYTF. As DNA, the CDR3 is TGTGCCTGGAGCCGGGACAGCCATGGCTACACCTTC.

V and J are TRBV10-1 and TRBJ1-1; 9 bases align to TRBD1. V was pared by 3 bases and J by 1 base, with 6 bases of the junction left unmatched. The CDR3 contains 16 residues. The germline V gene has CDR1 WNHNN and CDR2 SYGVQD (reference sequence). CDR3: CASSDQQGAENTEAFF. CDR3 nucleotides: TGCGCCAGCAGTGACCAACAGGGGGCGGAGAACACTGAAGCTTTCTTT.

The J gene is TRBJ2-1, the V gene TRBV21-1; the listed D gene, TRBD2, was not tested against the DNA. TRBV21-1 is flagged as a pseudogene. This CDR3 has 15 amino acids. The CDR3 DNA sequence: TGTGCCAGCAGCCGCAGGACTAGGAAGGGCGATGAGCAGTTCTTC. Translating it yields CASSRRTRKGDEQFF.

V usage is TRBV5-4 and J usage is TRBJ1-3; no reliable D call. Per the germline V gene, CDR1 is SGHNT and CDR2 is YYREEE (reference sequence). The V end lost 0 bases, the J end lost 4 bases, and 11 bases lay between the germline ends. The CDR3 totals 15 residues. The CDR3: CASSLDHSYGNTIYF. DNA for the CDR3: TGTGCCAGCAGCTTGGATCACAGCTACGGAAACACCATATATTTT. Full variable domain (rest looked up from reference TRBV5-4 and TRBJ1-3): ETGVTQSPTHLIKTRGQQVTLRCSSQSGHNTVSWYQQALGQGPQFIFQYYREEENGRGNFPPRFSGLQFPNYSSELNVNALELDDSALYLCASSLDHSYGNTIYFGEGSWLTVV.

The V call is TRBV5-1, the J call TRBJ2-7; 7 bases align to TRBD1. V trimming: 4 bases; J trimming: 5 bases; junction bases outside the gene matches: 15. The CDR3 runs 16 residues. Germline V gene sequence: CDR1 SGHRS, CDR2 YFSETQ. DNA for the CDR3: TGCGCCAGCAGCCCGGGGCGTACAGGGGATTTGGACGAGCAGTACTTC. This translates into CASSPGRTGDLDEQYF.

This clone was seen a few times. The CDR3 region has the DNA TGTGCCAGCAGCGAGACAGGGTATGGCTACACCTTC. This encodes CASSETGYGYTF. The chain combines TRBV13 with TRBJ1-2; 7 bases are shared with TRBD1. The CDR3 totals 12 residues. Germline trimming cut 5 bases from V and 5 bases from J; bases unmatched to any gene: 2. Per the germline V gene, CDR1 is PRHDT and CDR2 is FYEKMQ (reference sequence).

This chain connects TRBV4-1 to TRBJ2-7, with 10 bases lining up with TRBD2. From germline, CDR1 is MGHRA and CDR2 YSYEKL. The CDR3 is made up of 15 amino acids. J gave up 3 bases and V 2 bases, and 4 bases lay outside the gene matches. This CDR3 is CASSQTGTSDYEQYF. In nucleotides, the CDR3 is TGCGCCAGCAGCCAAACCGGGACTAGCGACTACGAGCAGTACTTC.

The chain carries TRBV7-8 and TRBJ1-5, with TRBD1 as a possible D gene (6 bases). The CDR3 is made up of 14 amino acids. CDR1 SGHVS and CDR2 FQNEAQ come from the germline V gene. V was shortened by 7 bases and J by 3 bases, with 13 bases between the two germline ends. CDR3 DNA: TGTGCCAGCACCACGGGGGGCCCCAATCAGCCCCAGCATTTT. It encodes CASTTGGPNQPQHF.

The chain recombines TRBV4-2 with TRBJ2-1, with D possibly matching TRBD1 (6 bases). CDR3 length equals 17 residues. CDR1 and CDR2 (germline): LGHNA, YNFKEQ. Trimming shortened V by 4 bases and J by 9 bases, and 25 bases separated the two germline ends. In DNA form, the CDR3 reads TGTGCCAGCAGCCCCGTTCGCGGAGAGGGGGTAGGGCGTGAGCAGTTCTTC. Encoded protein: CASSPVRGEGVGREQFF.

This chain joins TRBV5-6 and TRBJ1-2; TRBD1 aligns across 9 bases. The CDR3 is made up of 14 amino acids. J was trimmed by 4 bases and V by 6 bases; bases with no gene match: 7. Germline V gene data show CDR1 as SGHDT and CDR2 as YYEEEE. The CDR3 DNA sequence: TGTGCCAGCACCACGACAGGGGGGGTCTATGGCTACACCTTC. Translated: CASTTTGGVYGYTF.

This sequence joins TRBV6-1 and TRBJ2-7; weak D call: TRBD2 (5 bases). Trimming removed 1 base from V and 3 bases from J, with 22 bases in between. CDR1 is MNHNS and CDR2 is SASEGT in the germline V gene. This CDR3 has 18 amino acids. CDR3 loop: CASSEVSGGYGRIYEQYF. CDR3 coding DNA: TGTGCCAGCAGTGAAGTTTCCGGAGGTTACGGACGGATCTACGAGCAGTACTTC.

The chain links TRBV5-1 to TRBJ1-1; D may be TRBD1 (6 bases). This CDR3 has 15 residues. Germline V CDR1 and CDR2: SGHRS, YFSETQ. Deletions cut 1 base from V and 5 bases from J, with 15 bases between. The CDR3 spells CASSLRRGSGTEAFF. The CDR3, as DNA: TGCGCCAGCAGCTTGCGCAGGGGATCGGGAACTGAAGCTTTCTTT.

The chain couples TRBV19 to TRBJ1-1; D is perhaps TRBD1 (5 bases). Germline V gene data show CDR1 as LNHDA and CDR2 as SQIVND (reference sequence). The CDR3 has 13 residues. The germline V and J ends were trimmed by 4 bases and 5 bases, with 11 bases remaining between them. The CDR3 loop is CASSTGRKTEAFF. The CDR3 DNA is TGTGCCAGTAGTACAGGGCGAAAAACTGAAGCTTTCTTT.

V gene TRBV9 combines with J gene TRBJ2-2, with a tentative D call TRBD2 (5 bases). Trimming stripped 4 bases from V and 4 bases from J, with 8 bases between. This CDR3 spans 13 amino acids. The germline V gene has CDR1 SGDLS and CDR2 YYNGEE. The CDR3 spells CASSTRVTGELFF. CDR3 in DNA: TGTGCCAGCAGCACGCGGGTCACCGGGGAGCTGTTTTTT.

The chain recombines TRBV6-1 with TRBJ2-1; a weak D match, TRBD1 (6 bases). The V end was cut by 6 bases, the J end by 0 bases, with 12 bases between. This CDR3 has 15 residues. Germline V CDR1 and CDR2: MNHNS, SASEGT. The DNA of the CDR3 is TGTGCCAGCAGCGATGGACAGAGCTCCTACAATGAGCAGTTCTTC. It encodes CASSDGQSSYNEQFF.

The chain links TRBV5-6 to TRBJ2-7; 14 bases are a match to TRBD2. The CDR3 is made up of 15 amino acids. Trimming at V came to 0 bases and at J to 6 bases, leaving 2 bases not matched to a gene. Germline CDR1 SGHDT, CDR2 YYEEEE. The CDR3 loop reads CASSLGLAGGGEQYF. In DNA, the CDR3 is TGTGCCAGCAGCTTGGGACTAGCGGGGGGGGGCGAGCAGTACTTC.

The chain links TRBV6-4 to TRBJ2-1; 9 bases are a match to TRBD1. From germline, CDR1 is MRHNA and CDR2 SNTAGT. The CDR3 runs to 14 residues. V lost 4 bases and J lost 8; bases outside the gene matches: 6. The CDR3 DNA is TGTGCCAGCAGTGCGGGACAGGGTGGGGATGAGCAGTTCTTC. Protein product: CASSAGQGGDEQFF.